The entry that follows covers one T cell receptor (beta chain) sequence. Its target is not known. This sample was included in a study of response to subunit inactivated influenza vaccine. Trimming stripped 8 bases from V and 1 base from J, with 11 bases between. This CDR3 is built from 13 residues. Germline lookup yields CDR1 KGHSH and CDR2 LQKENI. Findings of the study overall: Authors suggested seasonal influenza vaccinations each recruit few new T cells.

TCRdb reanalysed the RT-PCR reads using MiXCR and keeps one entry per CDR3 protein. This repertoire shows roughly 700,000 distinct CDR3 sequences, over 11% found once; its top ten account for around 6.5%. The clonotype originates from a man aged 45-65 years who received an inactivated influenza vaccine. The chain links TRBV18 to TRBJ1-1; D is unresolved. The starting material was PBMCs from blood, obtained around 15 days before vaccination. DNA of the CDR3: TGTGCCAGCGCAACCCAGGAGAACACTGAAGCTTTCTTT. Protein: CASATQENTEAFF.